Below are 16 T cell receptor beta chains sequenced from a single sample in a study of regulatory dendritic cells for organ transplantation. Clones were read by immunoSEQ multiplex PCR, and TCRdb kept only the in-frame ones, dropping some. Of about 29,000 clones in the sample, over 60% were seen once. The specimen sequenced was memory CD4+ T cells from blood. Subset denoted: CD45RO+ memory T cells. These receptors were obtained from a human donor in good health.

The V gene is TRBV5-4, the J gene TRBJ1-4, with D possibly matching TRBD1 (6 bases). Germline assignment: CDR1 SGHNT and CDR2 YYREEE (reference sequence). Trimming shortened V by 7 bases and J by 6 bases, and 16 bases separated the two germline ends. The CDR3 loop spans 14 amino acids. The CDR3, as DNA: TGTGCCAGCGGGTCCGCAGGGGAGGATGAAAAACTGTTTTTT. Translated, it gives CASGSAGEDEKLFF.

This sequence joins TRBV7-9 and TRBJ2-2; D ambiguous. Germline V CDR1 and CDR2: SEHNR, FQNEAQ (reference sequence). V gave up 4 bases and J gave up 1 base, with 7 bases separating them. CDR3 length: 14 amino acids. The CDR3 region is CASSSALNTGELFF. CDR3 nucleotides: TGTGCCAGCAGCTCAGCTCTGAACACCGGGGAGCTGTTTTTT.

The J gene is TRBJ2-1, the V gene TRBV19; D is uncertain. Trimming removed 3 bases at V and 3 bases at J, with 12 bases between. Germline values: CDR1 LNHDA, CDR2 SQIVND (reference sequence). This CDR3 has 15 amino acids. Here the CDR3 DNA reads TGTGCCAGTAGTATCGGGCTCCCGAACTACAATGAGCAGTTCTTC. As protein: CASSIGLPNYNEQFF.

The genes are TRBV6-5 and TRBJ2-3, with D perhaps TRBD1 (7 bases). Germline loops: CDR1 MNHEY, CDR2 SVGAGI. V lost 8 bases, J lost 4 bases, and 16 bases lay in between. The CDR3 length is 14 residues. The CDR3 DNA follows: TGTGCCAGCGCGGGACAGAGCCCTCCAGATACGCAGTATTTT. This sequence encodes CASAGQSPPDTQYF.

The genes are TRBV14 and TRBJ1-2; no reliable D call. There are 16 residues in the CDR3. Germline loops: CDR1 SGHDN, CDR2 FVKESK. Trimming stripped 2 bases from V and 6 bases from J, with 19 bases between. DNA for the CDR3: TGTGCCAGCAGCCAAATTCAGATAGATCCGAATAATGGCTACACCTTC. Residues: CASSQIQIDPNNGYTF.

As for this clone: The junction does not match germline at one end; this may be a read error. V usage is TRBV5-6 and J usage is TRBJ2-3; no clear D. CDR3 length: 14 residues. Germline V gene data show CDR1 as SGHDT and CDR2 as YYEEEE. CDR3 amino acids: CASSLSGSIDTQYF. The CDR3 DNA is TGTGCCAGCAGCTTGTCCGGAAGCATAGATACGCAGTATTTT.

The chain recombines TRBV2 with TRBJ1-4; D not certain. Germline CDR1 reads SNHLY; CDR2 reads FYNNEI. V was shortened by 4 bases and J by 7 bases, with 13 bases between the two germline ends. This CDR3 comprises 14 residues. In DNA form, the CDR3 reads TGTGCCAGCAGTGTAACTCTCCGCGGTGAAAAACTGTTTTTT. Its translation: CASSVTLRGEKLFF.

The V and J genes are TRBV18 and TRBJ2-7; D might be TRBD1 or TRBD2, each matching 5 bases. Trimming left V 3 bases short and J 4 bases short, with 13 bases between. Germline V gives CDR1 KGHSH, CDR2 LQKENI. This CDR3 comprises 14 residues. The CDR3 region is CASSPPGTRYEQYF. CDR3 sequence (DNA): TGTGCCAGCTCACCCCCTGGGACGCGGTACGAGCAGTACTTC.

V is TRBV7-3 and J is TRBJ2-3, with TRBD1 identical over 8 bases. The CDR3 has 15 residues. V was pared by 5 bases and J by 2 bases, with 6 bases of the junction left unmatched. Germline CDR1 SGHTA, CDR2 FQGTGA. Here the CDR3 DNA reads TGTGCCAGCAGCCGTAACAGGGGGGACACAGATACGCAGTATTTT. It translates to CASSRNRGDTDTQYF.

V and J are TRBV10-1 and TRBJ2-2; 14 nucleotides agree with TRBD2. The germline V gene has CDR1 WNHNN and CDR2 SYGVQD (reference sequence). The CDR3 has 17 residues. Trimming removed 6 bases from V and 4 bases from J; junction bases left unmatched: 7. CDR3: CASRSGTSGSGTGELFF. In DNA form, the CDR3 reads TGCGCCAGCAGATCCGGGACTAGCGGGAGTGGCACCGGGGAGCTGTTTTTT.

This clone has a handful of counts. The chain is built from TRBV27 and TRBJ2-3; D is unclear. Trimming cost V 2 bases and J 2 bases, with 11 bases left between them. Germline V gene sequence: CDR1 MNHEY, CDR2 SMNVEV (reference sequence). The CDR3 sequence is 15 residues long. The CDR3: CASSLGSVHTDTQYF. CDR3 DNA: TGTGCCAGCAGTTTAGGGTCGGTACACACAGATACGCAGTATTTT.

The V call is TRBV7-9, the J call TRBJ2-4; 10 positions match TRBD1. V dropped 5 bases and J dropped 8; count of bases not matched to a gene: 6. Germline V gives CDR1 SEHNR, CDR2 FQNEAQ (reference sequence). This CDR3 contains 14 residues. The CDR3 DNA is TGTGCCAGCAGCGTAGACAGGGGGCAGCACATTCAGTACTTC. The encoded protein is CASSVDRGQHIQYF. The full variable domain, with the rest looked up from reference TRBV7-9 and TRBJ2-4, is DTGVSQNPRHKITKRGQNVTFRCDPISEHNRLYWYRQTLGQGPEFLTYFQNEAQLEKSRLLSDRFSAERPKGSFSTLEIQRTEQGDSAMYLCASSVDRGQHIQYFGAGTRLSVL.

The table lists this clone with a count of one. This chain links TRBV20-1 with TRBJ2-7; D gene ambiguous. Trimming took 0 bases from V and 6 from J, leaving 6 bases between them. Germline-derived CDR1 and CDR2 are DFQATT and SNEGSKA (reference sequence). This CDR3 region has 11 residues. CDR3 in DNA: TGCAGTGCTAGAGATTTCGGCGAGCAGTACTTC. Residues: CSARDFGEQYF.

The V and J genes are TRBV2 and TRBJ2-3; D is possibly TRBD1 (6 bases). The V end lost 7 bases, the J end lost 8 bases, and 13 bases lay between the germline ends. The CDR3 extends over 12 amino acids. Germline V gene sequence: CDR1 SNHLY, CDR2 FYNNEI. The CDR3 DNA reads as TGTGCCAGCAACAGGGAAAGGGGTACGCAGTATTTT. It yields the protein CASNRERGTQYF.

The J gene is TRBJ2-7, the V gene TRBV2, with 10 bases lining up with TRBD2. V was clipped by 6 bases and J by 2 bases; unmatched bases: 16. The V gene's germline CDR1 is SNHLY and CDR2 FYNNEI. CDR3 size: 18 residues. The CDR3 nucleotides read TGTGCCAGCAGCGAATCTCGCCAACTAGCGGGGAAAACCTACGAGCAGTACTTC. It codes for CASSESRQLAGKTYEQYF.

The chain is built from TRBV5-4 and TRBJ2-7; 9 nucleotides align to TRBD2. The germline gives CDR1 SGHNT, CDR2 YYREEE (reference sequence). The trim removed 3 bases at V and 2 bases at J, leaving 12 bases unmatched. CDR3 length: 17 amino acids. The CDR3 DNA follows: TGTGCCAGCAGCTCGACAACCTTAGCGGGAGAAACCTACGAGCAGTACTTC. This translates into CASSSTTLAGETYEQYF.